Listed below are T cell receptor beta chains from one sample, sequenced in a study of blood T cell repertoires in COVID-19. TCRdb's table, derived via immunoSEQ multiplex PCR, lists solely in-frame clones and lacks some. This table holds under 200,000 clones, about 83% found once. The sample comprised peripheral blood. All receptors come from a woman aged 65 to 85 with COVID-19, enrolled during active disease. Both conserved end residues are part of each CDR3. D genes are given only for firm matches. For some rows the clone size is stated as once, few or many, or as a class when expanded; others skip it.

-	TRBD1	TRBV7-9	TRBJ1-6	TGTGCCAGCAGCTTCTTAAAGGGACAGAAAAATTCACCCCTCCACTTT	CASSFLKGQKNSPLHF
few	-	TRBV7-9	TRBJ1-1	TGTGCCAGCAGCTCTCGGGTCGCGGACACTGAAGCTTTCTTT	CASSSRVADTEAFF
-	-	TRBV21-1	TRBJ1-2	TGTGCCAGTCCCCTTACGCCTTTGAGATACTATGGCTACACCTTC	CASPLTPLRYYGYTF
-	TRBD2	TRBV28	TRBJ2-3	TGTGCCAGCAGTTTCACTAGCGGGGTGAGAGATACGCAGTATTTT	CASSFTSGVRDTQYF
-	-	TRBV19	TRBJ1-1	TGTGCCAGTTCATCCGGGGAGACGAACACTGAAGCTTTCTTT	CASSSGETNTEAFF
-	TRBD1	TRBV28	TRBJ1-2	TGTGCCAGCAGTCCCCAGGACAGGAATGGCTACACCTTC	CASSPQDRNGYTF
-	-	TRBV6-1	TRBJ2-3	TGTGCCAGCAGTGAAGGGAGGGCCGCAGATACGCAGTATTTT	CASSEGRAADTQYF
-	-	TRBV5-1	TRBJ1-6	TGCGCCAGCAGCCCCGACACAGGGACCAGCTCCTATAATTCACCCCTCCACTTT	CASSPDTGTSSYNSPLHF
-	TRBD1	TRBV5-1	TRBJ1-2	TGCGCCAGCAGCTCGGGACAGGGGAAAGGCTATGGCTACACCTTC	CASSSGQGKGYGYTF
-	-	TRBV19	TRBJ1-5	TGTGCCAGTAGTATTAATGCAGGGTCTCGTTATCAGCCCCAGCATTTT	CASSINAGSRYQPQHF
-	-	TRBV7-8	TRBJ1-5	TGTGCCAGCACCCGATGGCAGTCTAGTCAGCCCCAGCATTTT	CASTRWQSSQPQHF
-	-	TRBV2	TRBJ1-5	TGTGCCAGCAGTGAAGTCAGGGGCCACCAGCCCCAGCATTTT	CASSEVRGHQPQHF
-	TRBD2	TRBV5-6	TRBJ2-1	TGTGCCAGCAGCTTGGTGGGGGGGTCCTACAATGAGCAGTTCTTC	CASSLVGGSYNEQFF
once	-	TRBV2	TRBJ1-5	TGTGCCAGCAGTTGGGAGGTCGATCAGCCCCAGCATTTT	CASSWEVDQPQHF
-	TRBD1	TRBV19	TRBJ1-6	TGTGCCAGTAGTACCAGGGGGCGTAATTCACCCCTCCACTTT	CASSTRGRNSPLHF
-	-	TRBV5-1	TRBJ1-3	TGCGCCAGCAGCTCCGGGACAACCTCTGGAAACACCATATATTTT	CASSSGTTSGNTIYF
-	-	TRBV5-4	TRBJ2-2	TGTGCCAGCAGCTTGAAACGGGGGGCCCAATCCGGGGAGCTGTTTTTT	CASSLKRGAQSGELFF
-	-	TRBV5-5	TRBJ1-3	TGTGCCAGCAGCCCCCGGGAGCTCGAGGGCAGAAACACCATATATTTT	CASSPRELEGRNTIYF
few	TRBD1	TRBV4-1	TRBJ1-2	TGCGCCAGCAGCCCGGATTGGACAGGCGATGTATGGAGCTACACCTTC	CASSPDWTGDVWSYTF
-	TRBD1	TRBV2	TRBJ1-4	TGTGCCAGCAGTGAAGGGACAGGGGGACCAACTAATGAAAAACTGTTTTTT	CASSEGTGGPTNEKLFF
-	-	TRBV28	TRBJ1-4	TGTGCCAGCAGTTCACAGGGTTCCAGTAATGAAAAACTGTTTTTT	CASSSQGSSNEKLFF
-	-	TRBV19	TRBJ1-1	TGTGCCAGTAGTACCCCTTTCCGGCGCGGTAACACTGAAGCTTTCTTT	CASSTPFRRGNTEAFF
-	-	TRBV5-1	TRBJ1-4	TGCGCCAGCAGCTTCAAGGAAAGAAACCAGGATGAAAAACTGTTTTTT	CASSFKERNQDEKLFF
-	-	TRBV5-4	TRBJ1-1	TGTGCCAGCAGCGCGACGTTGGGCAGGGGAGACACTGAAGCTTTCTTT	CASSATLGRGDTEAFF
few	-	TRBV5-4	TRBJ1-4	TGTGCCAGCAGCTCTACCGGGACTACAAATGAAAAACTGTTTTTT	CASSSTGTTNEKLFF
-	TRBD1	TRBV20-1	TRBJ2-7	TGCAGTGCTGGGACAGCTTACGAGCAGTACTTC	CSAGTAYEQYF
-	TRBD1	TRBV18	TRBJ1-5	TGTGCCAGCTCACAAAGGGACAGGGGTTTTCAGCCCCAGCATTTT	CASSQRDRGFQPQHF
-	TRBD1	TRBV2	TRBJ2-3	TGTGCCAGCAGTGCCCAGGGGGCGTTTGCAGATACGCAGTATTTT	CASSAQGAFADTQYF
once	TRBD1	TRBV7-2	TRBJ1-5	TGTGCCAGCAGCCGGACAGGGAGCAATCAGCCCCAGCATTTT	CASSRTGSNQPQHF
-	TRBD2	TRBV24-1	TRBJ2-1	TGTGCCACCAGTGAGGGGACTAGCGGGGGGGTATCCTACAATGAGCAGTTCTTC	CATSEGTSGGVSYNEQFF
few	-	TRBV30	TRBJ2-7	TGTGCCTGGAGCCGTTGGGGGGACGAGCAGTACTTC	CAWSRWGDEQYF
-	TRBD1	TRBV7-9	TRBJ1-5	TGTGCCAGCAGCTTGGGGACAGGGGATCAGCCCCAGCATTTT	CASSLGTGDQPQHF
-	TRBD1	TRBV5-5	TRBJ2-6	TGTGCCAGCAGCTTGGGACAGGGAGCCCTCAACTCTGGGGCCAACGTCCTGACTTTC	CASSLGQGALNSGANVLTF
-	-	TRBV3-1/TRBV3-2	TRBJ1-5	TGTGCCAGCAGCCAAGGACGGAGTAGCAATCAGCCCCAGCATTTT	CASSQGRSSNQPQHF
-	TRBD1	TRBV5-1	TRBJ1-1	TGCGCCAGCAAGTGGAGTTTCCCAGGGGGGAACACTGAAGCTTTCTTT	CASKWSFPGGNTEAFF
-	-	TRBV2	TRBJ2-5	TGTGCCAGCAGTGAGGGCCCTCGGCAGACCCAGTACTTC	CASSEGPRQTQYF
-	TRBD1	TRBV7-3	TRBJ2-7	TGTGCCAGCAGCTTAGGGACAGGGTCCTACGAGCAGTACTTC	CASSLGTGSYEQYF
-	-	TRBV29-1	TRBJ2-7	TGCAGCTCCGTCTTTCTAAACGAGCAGTACTTC	CSSVFLNEQYF
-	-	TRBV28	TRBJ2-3	TGTGCCAGCAGTTTAACTACCTACTACACAGATACGCAGTATTTT	CASSLTTYYTDTQYF
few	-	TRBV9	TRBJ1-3	TGTGCCAGCAGCGTGAGGGCCCTCTCTGGAAACACCATATATTTT	CASSVRALSGNTIYF